This T cell receptor beta chain was documented in a study of prognosis after radiotherapy for stage I lung cancer. Amplification of TCR beta CDR3 from genomic DNA used two-round multiplex PCR. Primers (each specific to one TRBV or TRBJ gene) were used in first-round PCR. TCRdb re-called the multiplex PCR reads with MiXCR, one entry per CDR3 protein. This sample yields roughly 25,000 distinct CDR3 sequences, of which around 36% are seen a single time; 60% to 80% belongs to the top ten. Each of two time points yielded approximately 6 milliliters of peripheral venous blood. With V trimmed by 3 bases and J by 3 bases, 2 bases remained unmatched. Germline-derived CDR1 and CDR2 are LNHDA and SQIVND (reference sequence). The CDR3 extends over 14 amino acids.

The V gene is TRBV19, the J gene TRBJ2-3; 8 bases match TRBD2. The sequencing here drew on PBMCs, taken before or after stereotactic body radiation therapy (not recorded which). The sequence was collected from a donor older than 45 with non-small cell lung cancer. The CDR3 nucleotides read TGTGCCAGTAGTATGTTAGCGGGAACAGATACGCAGTATTTT. Translated, it gives CASSMLAGTDTQYF.